This T cell receptor beta chain was captured by sequencing in a study of metastatic and nonmetastatic thyroid tumors. Regarding the study as a whole: Benign nodules were reported to have significantly lower TCR beta diversity than malignant thyroid tumors, in blood and tumor.

Details on this clone: Its antigen remains unidentified.

TCRdb reassembled clones from the PCR reads with MiXCR. The sample lists thousands of clones, about 32% seen once, with 24% in the top ten. The germline V and J ends were trimmed by 6 bases and 2 bases, with 20 bases remaining between them. The CDR3 contains 17 residues. All patients reached thyroid surgery having received no treatment beforehand. The V call is TRBV12-3 or TRBV12-4, the J call TRBJ1-5; D perhaps matches TRBD1 (6 bases). The origin of this receptor is a female donor with papillary thyroid cancer or a benign thyroid nodule (not recorded which). Some clones in this sample may be carry-over from other donors' samples. The material sequenced was adjacent normal tissue. CDR3 DNA sequence: TGTGCCAGCAGACCGAACACAGGGACGGGGGGCAATCAGCCCCAGCATTTT. It codes for CASRPNTGTGGNQPQHF.